Below, 30 T cell receptor beta chains from the same sample are listed, as sequenced in a study of blood T cell repertoires in COVID-19. Data came from immunoSEQ multiplex PCR; TCRdb stores just in-frame clones and leaves some out. The sample records 200,000 to 250,000 clones, about four fifths being singletons. Specimen: peripheral blood. The receptors shown here come from a woman of 80 years or more with COVID-19, enrolled during active disease.

The rearrangement uses TRBV12-5 and TRBJ1-2; 9 bases agree with TRBD1. Losses at the gene ends were 0 bases for V and 8 bases for J; bases not matched to a gene: 10. The length of the CDR3 is 16 residues. CDR1 is LGHNT and CDR2 is FRNRAP in the germline V gene. CDR3 DNA: TGTGCTAGTGGTTTGGTCACAGGGGGCGCAATGTTCGGCTACACCTTC. Encoded protein: CASGLVTGGAMFGYTF.

The J gene is TRBJ2-5, the V gene TRBV30, with TRBD2 matching 7 bases. V trimming: 2 bases; J trimming: 1 base; junction bases outside the gene matches: 7. Looked up from germline, CDR1 is GTSNPN and CDR2 is SVGIG (reference sequence). The CDR3 has 15 amino acids. Here the CDR3 DNA reads TGTGCCTGGAGTCGCTGGCGGGAGCTCCAAGAGACCCAGTACTTC. Its protein is CAWSRWRELQETQYF.

The chain employs TRBV29-1 and TRBJ1-4; 7 positions agree with TRBD1. The trim removed 7 bases at V and 6 bases at J, leaving 8 bases unmatched. This CDR3 region has 13 residues. Per the germline V gene, CDR1 is SQVTM and CDR2 is ANQGSEA. The CDR3 bases are TGCAGCGCCACGACAGGGTCTGATGAAAAACTGTTTTTT. This translates into CSATTGSDEKLFF. Full variable domain (outside the CDR3, taken from reference TRBV29-1 and TRBJ1-4): SAVISQKPSRDICQRGTSLTIQCQVDSQVTMMFWYRQQPGQSLTLIATANQGSEATYESGFVIDKFPISRPNLTFSTLTVSNMSPEDSSIYLCSATTGSDEKLFFGSGTQLSVL.

V gene TRBV5-1 combines with J gene TRBJ1-1, with a tentative D call TRBD1 (5 bases). Per germline, CDR1 SGHRS and CDR2 YFSETQ. The CDR3 length is 14 residues. V dropped 0 bases and J dropped 0 bases, with 6 bases sitting between them. CDR3 protein: CASSLGGMNTEAFF. CDR3 in DNA: TGCGCCAGCAGCTTGGGGGGCATGAACACTGAAGCTTTCTTT.

The chain combines TRBV2 with TRBJ1-2; 10 nucleotides align to TRBD1. Per the germline V gene, CDR1 is SNHLY and CDR2 is FYNNEI. This CDR3 comprises 14 residues. J was trimmed by 5 bases and V by 7 bases; bases with no gene match: 7. The CDR3 nucleotides read TGTGCCAGCACCCCGACAGGGGGCTATTATGGCTACACCTTC. Translating gives CASTPTGGYYGYTF. Full variable domain (remainder filled in from reference TRBV2 and TRBJ1-2): EPEVTQTPSHQVTQMGQEVILRCVPISNHLYFYWYRQILGQKVEFLVSFYNNEISEKSEIFDDQFSVERPDGSNFTLKIRSTKLEDSAMYFCASTPTGGYYGYTFGSGTRLTVV.

The CDR3: CASSASGGTDTQYF. The CDR3 DNA reads TGTGCCAGCAGCGCTAGCGGGGGCACAGATACGCAGTATTTT. The V and J genes are TRBV9 and TRBJ2-3, with 9 bases that match TRBD2. The germline CDR1 and CDR2 sequences are SGDLS and YYNGEE. The V and J ends lost 3 bases and 1 base, in that order; junction bases with no gene match: 0. The CDR3 extends over 14 amino acids.

In DNA form, the CDR3 reads TGTGCCAGCAGCCAAGGGACAGCCTTGAACACTGAAGCTTTCTTT. Translation gives CASSQGTALNTEAFF. This rearrangement joins TRBV4-2 to TRBJ1-1; a weak D match, TRBD1 (6 bases). The CDR3 spans 15 residues. V was shortened by 1 base and J by 0 bases, with 9 bases between the two germline ends. Germline V gene data show CDR1 as LGHNA and CDR2 as YNFKEQ.

The chain has TRBV14 and TRBJ2-5, with 12 bases that match TRBD2. Unmatched junction bases numbered 8, after V lost 4 bases and J lost 5 bases. The CDR3 spans 16 residues. From germline, CDR1 is SGHDN and CDR2 FVKESK. The CDR3, as DNA: TGTGCCAGCAGCCGCAGGACTAGCGGGATCTTGGAGACCCAGTACTTC. Translation: CASSRRTSGILETQYF.

The chain recombines TRBV28 with TRBJ1-4; 7 nucleotides align to TRBD1. Trimming took 6 bases from V and 6 from J; bases not matched to a gene: 7. This CDR3 region has 14 residues. CDR1 and CDR2 (germline): MDHEN, SYDVKM. CDR3: CASSSIDRDEKLFF. The CDR3 bases are TGTGCCAGCAGCTCCATAGACAGGGATGAAAAACTGTTTTTT.

The J gene is TRBJ2-7, the V gene TRBV30, with D possibly being TRBD2 (6 bases). Per germline, CDR1 GTSNPN and CDR2 SVGIG (reference sequence). The CDR3 has 15 residues. The V and J ends lost 3 bases and 0 bases respectively, with 15 bases between them. The CDR3 spells CAWRLGGLGSYEQYF. In nucleotides, the CDR3 is TGTGCCTGGAGGCTGGGGGGACTGGGCTCCTACGAGCAGTACTTC.

This clone was recorded a few times. The genes are TRBV19 and TRBJ2-7; possible D gene TRBD2, 6 bases. CDR3 length equals 15 residues. With 4 bases removed from V and 7 bases from J, the gap between germline ends came to 20 bases. Germline values: CDR1 LNHDA, CDR2 SQIVND (reference sequence). The CDR3 reads CASSTAPDSGIEQYF. In DNA, the CDR3 is TGTGCCAGTAGTACCGCACCCGATAGCGGTATAGAGCAGTACTTC.

This rearrangement joins TRBV30 to TRBJ2-1, with 14 bases identical to TRBD2. CDR1 is GTSNPN and CDR2 is SVGIG in the germline V gene (reference sequence). This CDR3 is 15 amino acids long. Trimming took 4 bases from V and 7 from J; bases not matched to a gene: 6. For the CDR3, the DNA is TGTGCCTGGATGACCGGGACTAGCGGGAGTAATGAGCAGTTCTTC. Amino acids: CAWMTGTSGSNEQFF.

In DNA form, the CDR3 reads TGTGCCAGCAGCCCCCGGACAGCGAGCACTGAAGCTTTCTTT. Amino acid sequence: CASSPRTASTEAFF. The V gene is TRBV11-1, the J gene TRBJ1-1; perhaps TRBD1 as D (6 bases). Trimming pared 5 bases from V and 4 bases from J, leaving 14 bases between. Germline V gives CDR1 SGHAT, CDR2 FQDESV (reference sequence). The CDR3 sequence is 14 residues long.

V and J are TRBV5-1 and TRBJ2-5; TRBD1 agrees at 12 bases. Germline trimming cut 4 bases from V and 7 bases from J; bases unmatched to any gene: 11. From germline, CDR1 is SGHRS and CDR2 YFSETQ. The CDR3 loop spans 16 amino acids. CDR3 region: CASSPLGQGALMTQYF. CDR3 sequence (DNA): TGCGCCAGCAGCCCACTGGGACAGGGGGCTTTGATGACCCAGTACTTC.

The chain joins TRBV5-1 to TRBJ2-5, with no clear D. V lost 1 base, J lost 7 bases, and 11 bases lay in between. Germline values: CDR1 SGHRS, CDR2 YFSETQ. The CDR3 totals 13 residues. The CDR3 sequence: CASSLTPSGTQYF. In DNA, the CDR3 is TGCGCCAGCAGCTTGACTCCCTCTGGGACCCAGTACTTC.

This sequence joins TRBV11-2 and TRBJ1-1; D unresolved. CDR1 is SGHAT, CDR2 FQNNGV, per germline. This CDR3 has 13 residues. V dropped 2 bases and J dropped 4 bases, with 8 bases sitting between them. The CDR3 region has the DNA TGTGCCAGCAGCTTATATGGACTCACTGAAGCTTTCTTT. Translating gives CASSLYGLTEAFF.

In this sample, this clone turned up once. The gene calls are TRBV6-1 and TRBJ1-5; D gene uncertain. Germline lookup yields CDR1 MNHNS and CDR2 SASEGT. CDR3 length: 13 residues. Trimming cost V 11 bases and J 5 bases, with 16 bases left between them. The CDR3 here is CASQVLKHQPQHF. The CDR3 DNA sequence: TGTGCCTCTCAGGTCCTAAAGCATCAGCCCCAGCATTTT.

The gene calls are TRBV9 and TRBJ1-2, with 9 bases that match TRBD1. Looked up from germline, CDR1 is SGDLS and CDR2 is YYNGEE. J was trimmed by 8 bases and V by 0 bases; bases with no gene match: 5. The CDR3 is made up of 14 amino acids. CDR3 bases: TGTGCCAGCAGCGTAGCGTCCGGGACAGGGGGCTACACCTTC. This codes for CASSVASGTGGYTF.

The chain is built from TRBV9 and TRBJ2-5, with TRBD2 matching over 11 bases. The CDR3 loop spans 16 amino acids. Germline trimming cut 4 bases from V and 0 bases from J; bases unmatched to any gene: 5. CDR1 is SGDLS, CDR2 YYNGEE, per germline. The CDR3 region is CASSSLAGGYQETQYF. CDR3 in DNA: TGTGCCAGCAGCTCATTAGCGGGGGGGTACCAAGAGACCCAGTACTTC.

This rearrangement joins TRBV28 to TRBJ1-4, with a possible D match to TRBD1 (5 bases). The CDR3 runs to 16 residues. Trimming took off 5 bases at V and 5 bases at J, with 18 bases between the two ends. Per germline, CDR1 MDHEN and CDR2 SYDVKM. DNA for the CDR3: TGTGCCAGCAGTCTAATCTTAGGGGCGGGGAATGAAAAACTGTTTTTT. Amino acids: CASSLILGAGNEKLFF.

The chain couples TRBV21-1 to TRBJ1-2; the listed D gene, TRBD1, was not tested against the DNA. TRBV21-1 is a documented pseudogene. The CDR3 runs 14 residues. The CDR3, as DNA: TGTGCCAGCAGCAACCGACAGGGGGCTCGTGGCTACACCTTC. Amino acids: CASSNRQGARGYTF.

V is TRBV28 and J is TRBJ2-5; D not resolved. The CDR3 sequence is 12 residues long. The germline gives CDR1 MDHEN, CDR2 SYDVKM. Trimming pared 6 bases from V and 2 bases from J, leaving 7 bases between. CDR3 sequence: CASRYNQETQYF. The CDR3 bases are TGTGCCAGCAGATATAATCAAGAGACCCAGTACTTC.

This chain connects TRBV6-2 or TRBV6-3 to TRBJ1-1; D gene unclear. Trimming cost V 7 bases and J 0 bases, with 15 bases left between them. Per the germline V gene, CDR1 is MNHEY and CDR2 is SVGEGT. This CDR3 comprises 15 residues. CDR3 loop: CASTPVGLMNTEAFF. Here the CDR3 DNA reads TGTGCCAGCACCCCCGTGGGCCTCATGAACACTGAAGCTTTCTTT.

The chain joins TRBV5-1 to TRBJ2-7; 9 bases map to TRBD2. The CDR3 consists of 14 residues. Germline trimming cut 3 bases from V and 3 bases from J; bases unmatched to any gene: 4. CDR1 and CDR2 (germline): SGHRS, YFSETQ. The CDR3 sequence: CASSSTSGYYEQYF. The CDR3 nucleotides read TGCGCCAGCAGCTCGACTAGCGGATACTACGAGCAGTACTTC.

V usage is TRBV2 and J usage is TRBJ2-5, with D perhaps TRBD1 (6 bases). The CDR3 is 12 residues long. V lost 4 bases and J 7 bases, leaving 10 bases between the germline ends. The V gene's germline CDR1 is SNHLY and CDR2 FYNNEI. The CDR3 protein is CASSGQVTTQYF. CDR3 nucleotide sequence: TGTGCCAGCAGTGGACAGGTCACGACCCAGTACTTC.

The gene calls are TRBV18 and TRBJ1-2; D is unclear. V was trimmed by 6 bases and J by 6 bases, leaving 17 bases between them. The CDR3 has 14 amino acids. Germline V CDR1 and CDR2: KGHSH, LQKENI. CDR3 loop: CASSAGGTDNGYTF. The CDR3 DNA is TGTGCCAGCTCCGCGGGAGGTACTGACAATGGCTACACCTTC.

The rearrangement uses TRBV7-2 and TRBJ2-7; a possible D gene is TRBD2 (6 bases). Trimming shortened V by 5 bases and J by 0 bases, and 20 bases separated the two germline ends. Germline-derived CDR1 and CDR2 are SGHTA and FQGNSA. The CDR3 runs to 17 residues. The CDR3 here is CASSPRIGLPSSYEQYF. DNA of the CDR3: TGTGCCAGCAGCCCTAGAATTGGACTACCGAGCTCCTACGAGCAGTACTTC.

V is TRBV6-5 and J is TRBJ1-2; D call uncertain. The germline gives CDR1 MNHEY, CDR2 SVGAGI. The CDR3 loop spans 15 amino acids. Trimming pared 2 bases from V and 3 bases from J, leaving 13 bases between. The CDR3 region is CASSYTFDRDYGYTF. Here the CDR3 DNA reads TGTGCCAGCAGTTACACCTTCGACCGGGACTATGGCTACACCTTC.

The chain carries TRBV30 and TRBJ1-3; 7 nucleotides line up with TRBD1. Trimming at V came to 2 bases and at J to 4 bases, leaving 2 bases not matched to a gene. From germline, CDR1 is GTSNPN and CDR2 SVGIG (reference sequence). This CDR3 has 13 residues. This chain's CDR3 is CAWSTGAGNTIYF. The DNA for the CDR3 is TGTGCCTGGAGTACAGGGGCCGGAAACACCATATATTTT.

The V and J genes are TRBV24-1 and TRBJ2-7, with D hard to call. V was cut by 2 bases and J by 2 bases, with 9 bases left in between. Per the germline V gene, CDR1 is KGHDR and CDR2 is SFDVKD. The CDR3 is 14 residues long. CDR3 in DNA: TGTGCCACCAGTGATTCTTCCAGGCCCTACGAGCAGTACTTC. Protein: CATSDSSRPYEQYF.